This T cell receptor (beta chain) came from a study of cytomegalovirus exposure and HLA in healthy donors. From germline, CDR1 is SGHRS and CDR2 YFSETQ. This CDR3 spans 15 amino acids. V was shortened by 0 bases and J by 1 base, with 10 bases between the two germline ends. PCR was performed using 60 Vbeta and 13 Jbeta primers. The repertoire was sequenced with immunoSEQ multiplex PCR; TCRdb's copy has only in-frame clones and lacks some. The top ten hold approximately 3.9% of the sample, which has about 130,000 clones, about 68% seen once. The rearrangement uses TRBV5-1 and TRBJ1-1, with a tentative D call TRBD1 (5 bases). Sequencing used PBMCs. This clonotype was sampled from a man in his forties in good health and CMV-seropositive. The CDR3 DNA reads TGCGCCAGCAGCTTGGCGGGGGGGACGAACACTGAAGCTTTCTTT. It codes for CASSLAGGTNTEAFF.